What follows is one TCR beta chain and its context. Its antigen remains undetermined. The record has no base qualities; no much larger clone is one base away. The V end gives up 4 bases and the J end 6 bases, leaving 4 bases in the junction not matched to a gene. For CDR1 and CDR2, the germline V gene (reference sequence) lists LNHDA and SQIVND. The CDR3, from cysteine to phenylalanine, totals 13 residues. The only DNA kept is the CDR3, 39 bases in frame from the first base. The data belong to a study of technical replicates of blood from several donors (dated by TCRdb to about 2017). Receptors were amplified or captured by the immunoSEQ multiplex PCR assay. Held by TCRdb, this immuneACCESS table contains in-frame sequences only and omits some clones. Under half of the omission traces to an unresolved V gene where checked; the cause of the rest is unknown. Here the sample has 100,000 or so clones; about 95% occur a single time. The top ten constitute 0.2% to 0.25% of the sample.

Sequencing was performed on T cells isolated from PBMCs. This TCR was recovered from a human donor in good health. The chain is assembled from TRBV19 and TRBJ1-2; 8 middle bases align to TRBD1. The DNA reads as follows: TGTGCCAGTAGTAGAGACAGGGGCGATGGCTACACCTTC. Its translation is CASSRDRGDGYTF.